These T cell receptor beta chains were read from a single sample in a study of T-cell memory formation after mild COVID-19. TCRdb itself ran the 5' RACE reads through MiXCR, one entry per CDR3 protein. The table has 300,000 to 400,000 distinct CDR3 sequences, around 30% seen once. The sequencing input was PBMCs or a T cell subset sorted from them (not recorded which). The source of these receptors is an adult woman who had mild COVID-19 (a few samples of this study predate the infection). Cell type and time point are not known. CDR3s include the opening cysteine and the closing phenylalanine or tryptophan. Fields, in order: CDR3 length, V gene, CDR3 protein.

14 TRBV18 CASSPPSAQDREFF
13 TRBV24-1 CATSDSTGGGYTF
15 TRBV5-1 CASSLVSGPRNEQFF
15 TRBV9 CASSVRGLDTGELFF
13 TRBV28 CASTDIAKNIQYF
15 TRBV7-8 CASSLARGQGNEQFF
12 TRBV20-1 CSASDPNTEAFF
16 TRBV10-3 CAISSRVGLSKNIQYF
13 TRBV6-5 CASSYPGTTGAFF
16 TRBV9 CASSVAGTTHARGYTF